The sequence of this T cell receptor (beta chain) was determined in a study of identical twins. Broader study findings: Cross-sectional statistics underpinned the conclusions; the same donors were not followed.

TCRdb itself ran the 5' RACE reads through MiXCR, one entry per CDR3 protein. The repertoire holds 200,000 or so distinct CDR3 sequences, with more than 15% as singletons. The CDR3 consists of 15 residues. V lost 7 bases, J lost 0 bases, and 12 bases lay in between. At least ten counts were recorded for this clonotype. The antigen remains undetermined. These data were likewise used in another study, on T cells expressing NK-cell markers.

The sequence derives from a young woman in good health. The J gene is TRBJ2-2, the V gene TRBV12-3 or TRBV12-4; unclear D gene. The specimen was CD8+ T cells sorted from blood. For the CDR3, the DNA is TGTGCCAGCACCTTGGGCACTCCGAACACCGGGGAGCTGTTTTTT. Protein product: CASTLGTPNTGELFF.